This is a list of T cell receptor beta chains from one sample in a study of cytomegalovirus exposure and HLA in healthy donors. The protocol was immunoSEQ multiplex PCR, while the TCRdb copy is restricted to in-frame clones and leaves out a portion. In the table there are some 170,000 clones, 65% to 75% of which are singletons. Sequences were obtained from PBMCs. These receptors came from a human donor in good health. CDR3s include the opening cysteine and the closing phenylalanine or tryptophan. The D gene is left open where the match is weak. Not all rows give a size; the values are once, few, many and, for expanded clones, a class.

J gene	D gene	clone size	V gene	CDR3 protein	CDR3 DNA
TRBJ1-1	.	.	TRBV30	CAWSVRGHMNTEAFF	TGTGCCTGGAGTGTACGGGGTCACATGAACACTGAAGCTTTCTTT
TRBJ2-3	TRBD2	.	TRBV9	CASSVTSGARTDTQYF	TGTGCCAGCAGCGTGACTAGCGGGGCTAGGACAGATACGCAGTATTTT
TRBJ1-5	TRBD1	.	TRBV7-8	CASSSGQGGGGNQPQHF	TGTGCCAGCAGCTCGGGACAGGGGGGTGGGGGCAATCAGCCCCAGCATTTT
TRBJ2-7	.	.	TRBV6-5	CASSYSGGSSYEQYF	TGTGCCAGCAGTTACTCGGGTGGTAGCTCCTACGAGCAGTACTTC
TRBJ2-7	.	.	TRBV4-1	CASSQEAPYEQYF	TGCGCCAGCAGCCAAGAAGCTCCCTACGAGCAGTACTTC
TRBJ2-5	TRBD2	.	TRBV4-1	CASSQGGLAGGQETQYF	TGCGCCAGCAGCCAAGGGGGACTAGCGGGGGGACAAGAGACCCAGTACTTC
TRBJ1-6	.	few	TRBV6-1	CASNLDYSPLHF	TGTGCCAGCAATCTGGACTACTCACCCCTCCACTTT
TRBJ2-5	.	.	TRBV7-8	CASSPGSGGQETQYF	TGTGCCAGCAGCCCGGGTAGCGGCGGACAAGAGACCCAGTACTTC
TRBJ1-5	TRBD1	once	TRBV19	CASSIRTGDSNQPQHF	TGTGCCAGTAGTATTAGGACAGGGGATAGCAATCAGCCCCAGCATTTT
TRBJ2-1	TRBD2	.	TRBV9	CASSGGLAGGLSSYNEQFF	TGTGCCAGCAGCGGGGGACTAGCGGGGGGCCTAAGCTCCTACAATGAGCAGTTCTTC
TRBJ1-6	.	.	TRBV6-6	CASSYSGRGSPLHF	TGTGCCAGCAGTTACTCTGGCAGGGGCTCACCCCTCCACTTT
TRBJ2-7	.	.	TRBV5-1	CASSRGYEQYF	TGCGCCAGCAGTCGGGGATACGAGCAGTACTTC
TRBJ2-5	TRBD1	.	TRBV7-8	CASSGGHMGRWTGEQYF	TGTGCCAGCAGCGGGGGGCATATGGGGCGCTGGACAGGGGAGCAGTACTTC
TRBJ1-1	TRBD1	.	TRBV5-1	CASSLAGTMGQGDTEAFF	TGCGCCAGCAGCTTGGCCGGAACAATGGGACAGGGGGACACTGAAGCTTTCTTT
TRBJ2-5	TRBD2	.	TRBV9	CASSVGLAGGPMETQYF	TGTGCCAGCAGCGTAGGACTAGCGGGGGGGCCAATGGAGACCCAGTACTTC
TRBJ1-6	TRBD1	.	TRBV9	CACSPGTGDSPLHF	TGTGCCTGCTCCCCCGGGACAGGGGATTCACCCCTCCACTTT
TRBJ2-6	.	.	TRBV6-6	CASSTTGTSGANVLTF	TGTGCCAGCAGCACGACAGGAACCTCTGGGGCCAACGTCCTGACTTTC
TRBJ1-1	TRBD1	.	TRBV30	CAWSGRQGMSAFF	TGTGCCTGGAGTGGTAGACAGGGAATGTCGGCTTTCTTT
TRBJ2-5	TRBD1	.	TRBV2	CASSEGTGDIQETQYF	TGTGCCAGCAGTGAAGGGACAGGGGATATCCAAGAGACCCAGTACTTC
TRBJ2-7	.	.	TRBV19	CASRLTGSAYEQYF	TGTGCCAGTAGGCTAACAGGGTCCGCCTACGAGCAGTACTTC
TRBJ2-7	TRBD1	.	TRBV19	CASSMTGGLYEQYF	TGTGCCAGTAGTATGACAGGGGGCTTGTACGAGCAGTACTTC
TRBJ2-1	.	.	TRBV14	CASSKNRGSNEQFF	TGTGCCAGCAGCAAAAACCGGGGGTCCAATGAGCAGTTCTTC
TRBJ1-5	.	few	TRBV19	CASNGGVSNQPQHF	TGTGCCAGTAACGGGGGAGTAAGCAATCAGCCCCAGCATTTT
TRBJ2-1	.	.	TRBV6-4	CASSTTPFRSSYNEQFF	TGTGCCAGCAGTACCACCCCATTCCGGAGCTCCTACAATGAGCAGTTCTTC
TRBJ2-7	TRBD1	.	TRBV9	CASSPRDSLLSYEQYF	TGTGCCAGCAGCCCCCGGGACAGTCTCCTCTCCTACGAGCAGTACTTC
TRBJ1-1	.	.	TRBV19	CASSIFPREAFF	TGTGCCAGTAGTATCTTCCCTCGTGAAGCTTTCTTT
TRBJ1-5	.	few	TRBV19	CASKSGLQPQHF	TGTGCCAGTAAGTCAGGGCTTCAGCCCCAGCATTTT
TRBJ1-2	TRBD1	.	TRBV19	CASSPGTGGRYTF	TGTGCCAGTAGTCCCGGGACAGGGGGCCGCTACACCTTC
TRBJ2-1	.	few	TRBV6-1	CASSDPGGEQFF	TGTGCCAGCAGTGACCCAGGGGGGGAGCAGTTCTTC
TRBJ2-2	TRBD1	.	TRBV11-1	CASSAHTGDSGATGELFF	TGTGCCAGCAGCGCCCATACAGGGGATTCAGGGGCCACCGGGGAGCTGTTTTTT
TRBJ2-2	TRBD2	.	TRBV7-3	CASSLGGDTGELFF	TGTGCCAGCAGCTTAGGGGGGGACACCGGGGAGCTGTTTTTT
TRBJ2-3	TRBD2	.	TRBV7-6	CASSSRGGGASDTQYF	TGTGCCAGCAGCTCCAGGGGCGGGGGGGCCTCAGATACGCAGTATTTT
TRBJ1-1	TRBD1	.	TRBV5-1	CASSSQGAGWDTEAFF	TGCGCCAGCAGCTCACAGGGGGCAGGTTGGGACACTGAAGCTTTCTTT
TRBJ2-1	TRBD2	.	TRBV29-1	CSVDLSGGGFTYNEQFF	TGCAGCGTTGACCTTAGCGGGGGAGGCTTCACCTACAATGAGCAGTTCTTC
TRBJ2-2	TRBD2	few	TRBV5-4	CASSLGTSGTGELFF	TGTGCCAGCAGCTTGGGGACTAGTGGGACCGGGGAGCTGTTTTTT
TRBJ1-2	.	.	TRBV6-1	CASSEVEWIYGYTF	TGTGCCAGCAGTGAAGTGGAGTGGATCTATGGCTACACCTTC
TRBJ2-1	.	.	TRBV7-6	CASSLEHRSSNEQFF	TGTGCCAGCAGCTTAGAGCACAGGTCCTCCAATGAGCAGTTCTTC
TRBJ2-1	.	.	TRBV6-6	CASRLDRIGKQFF	TGTGCCAGCAGGCTTGACAGGATTGGGAAACAGTTCTTC
TRBJ1-6	.	.	TRBV5-4	CASSLIQESSPLHF	TGTGCCAGCAGCTTGATACAGGAAAGTTCACCCCTCCACTTT
TRBJ2-3	.	.	TRBV10-3	CAISDGYRGTDKNTDTQYF	TGTGCCATCAGTGATGGCTACCGAGGGACTGACAAAAACACAGATACGCAGTATTTT
TRBJ1-1	.	few	TRBV10-3	CAISPTGGTEAFF	TGTGCCATCAGCCCGACGGGGGGCACTGAAGCTTTCTTT
TRBJ1-1	TRBD1	.	TRBV7-7	CASTRTGGRPEAFF	TGTGCTAGCACCCGGACAGGGGGCAGGCCTGAAGCTTTCTTT
TRBJ2-1	.	few	TRBV13	CASSFGSSYNEQFF	TGTGCCAGCAGCTTTGGCAGCTCCTACAATGAGCAGTTCTTC
TRBJ2-7	TRBD2	.	TRBV7-8	CASSSSGVRYEQYF	TGTGCCAGCAGCTCTAGCGGGGTCCGCTACGAGCAGTACTTC
TRBJ1-6	.	.	TRBV27	CASSIRDTLSPLHF	TGTGCCAGCAGTATCCGGGACACTTTATCACCCCTCCACTTT
TRBJ2-1	.	few	TRBV6-1	CASSPQGAEQFF	TGTGCCAGCAGTCCACAGGGAGCTGAGCAGTTCTTC
TRBJ2-3	TRBD2	.	TRBV19	CASSGSGGSTDTQYF	TGTGCCAGTAGTGGTAGCGGGGGAAGCACAGATACGCAGTATTTT
TRBJ1-1	.	.	TRBV10-2	CASSGVSMVMNTEAFF	TGCGCCAGCAGTGGCGTTTCCATGGTTATGAACACTGAAGCTTTCTTT
TRBJ1-5	TRBD1	.	TRBV7-8	CASSLMGQGNQPQHF	TGTGCCAGCAGCTTGATGGGACAGGGCAATCAGCCCCAGCATTTT
TRBJ2-7	TRBD2	few	TRBV7-8	CASSTSGGAYYEQYF	TGTGCCAGCAGCACGAGCGGGGGGGCTTACTACGAGCAGTACTTC
TRBJ1-2	TRBD1	.	TRBV9	CASSERTGETRGYTF	TGTGCCAGCAGCGAACGGACAGGGGAGACTCGTGGCTACACCTTC